The 26 T cell receptor beta chains reported below all come from one sample, sequenced in a study of cytomegalovirus exposure and HLA in healthy donors. Sequenced by immunoSEQ multiplex PCR; TCRdb stores in-frame clones only, minus some. The data show around 200,000 clones, roughly four fifths seen once. Source material: PBMCs. The receptor source for this set is a woman aged 18-29 years in good health and CMV-seropositive.

This sequence joins TRBV7-2 and TRBJ2-1; D is uncertain. V was pared by 1 base and J by 4 bases, with 5 bases between. Germline V gene sequence: CDR1 SGHTA, CDR2 FQGNSA. The CDR3 loop spans 13 amino acids. CDR3 residues: CASSLVSYNEQFF. The CDR3 nucleotides read TGTGCCAGCAGCTTAGTCTCGTACAATGAGCAGTTCTTC.

The chain joins TRBV7-2 to TRBJ1-2; 7 nucleotides match TRBD1. CDR1 and CDR2 from the germline V gene are SGHTA and FQGNSA. The CDR3 is 12 residues long. Trimming at V came to 5 bases and at J to 8 bases, leaving 5 bases not matched to a gene. CDR3: CASSPNRGGYTF. In DNA, the CDR3 is TGTGCCAGCAGCCCGAACAGGGGAGGCTACACCTTC.

The chain joins TRBV6-6 to TRBJ2-3; a weak D match, TRBD1 (6 bases). The CDR3 has 14 residues. The V end was cut by 6 bases, the J end by 2 bases, with 12 bases between. The germline V gene has CDR1 MNHNY and CDR2 SVGAGI (reference sequence). This chain's CDR3 is CASRDSATTDTQYF. DNA of the CDR3: TGTGCCAGCAGGGACAGTGCTACCACAGATACGCAGTATTTT.

The J gene is TRBJ1-2, the V gene TRBV6-6; TRBD1 matches at 7 bases. Losses at the gene ends were 2 bases for V and 3 bases for J; bases not matched to a gene: 9. This CDR3 has 16 amino acids. Germline V CDR1 and CDR2: MNHNY, SVGAGI (reference sequence). The CDR3 loop is CASSYTQGNVDYGYTF. The CDR3 nucleotides are TGTGCCAGCAGTTACACACAGGGGAATGTCGACTATGGCTACACCTTC.

This chain uses TRBV29-1 with TRBJ2-3, with 11 bases fitting TRBD2. CDR3 size: 16 residues. Germline assignment: CDR1 SQVTM and CDR2 ANQGSEA. Trimming removed 4 bases from V and 2 bases from J; junction bases left unmatched: 8. The CDR3 loop is CSVGNRLAGNTDTQYF. The CDR3, as DNA: TGCAGCGTTGGGAACAGACTAGCGGGGAACACAGATACGCAGTATTTT.

The V call is TRBV7-8, the J call TRBJ2-2, with 11 bases matching TRBD2. Germline loops: CDR1 SGHVS, CDR2 FQNEAQ. Trimming removed 2 bases from V and 5 bases from J; junction bases left unmatched: 1. CDR3 length: 15 amino acids. CDR3 sequence (DNA): TGTGCCAGCAGCTTAATAGCGGGGGGGACCGGGGAGCTGTTTTTT. Translated, it gives CASSLIAGGTGELFF.

This clone came up once. The chain has TRBV5-6 and TRBJ1-5; the D is unclear. Germline loops: CDR1 SGHDT, CDR2 YYEEEE. V gave up 2 bases and J gave up 5 bases, with 14 bases separating them. This CDR3 region has 15 residues. The CDR3 DNA follows: TGTGCCAGCAGCTTTAGTGATTACGGAGATCAGCCCCAGCATTTT. Translating it yields CASSFSDYGDQPQHF.

The rearrangement joins TRBV19 to TRBJ2-3, with TRBD2 as a possible D gene (6 bases). CDR3 length: 14 amino acids. Germline V CDR1 and CDR2: LNHDA, SQIVND (reference sequence). The V and J ends lost 4 bases and 0 bases respectively, with 8 bases between them. CDR3 protein: CASSTGLSTDTQYF. As DNA, the CDR3 is TGTGCCAGTAGTACGGGACTTAGCACAGATACGCAGTATTTT.

This clone was recorded a few times. This chain joins TRBV19 and TRBJ2-2, with TRBD1 matching 8 bases. Germline V CDR1 and CDR2: LNHDA, SQIVND (reference sequence). Trimming cost V 0 bases and J 5 bases; bases outside gene matches: 5. The CDR3 loop spans 16 amino acids. DNA for the CDR3: TGTGCCAGTAGTATAGACCCGACAGGGGTAACCGGGGAGCTGTTTTTT. Translated, it gives CASSIDPTGVTGELFF.

The rearrangement links TRBV6-5 to TRBJ1-1; TRBD1 might be the D (6 bases). Looked up from germline, CDR1 is MNHEY and CDR2 is SVGAGI. The CDR3 spans 13 residues. V gave up 5 bases and J gave up 5 bases, with 12 bases separating them. The CDR3 is CASSRGAGTEAFF. DNA for the CDR3: TGTGCCAGCAGTCGGGGGGCAGGGACTGAAGCTTTCTTT.

The chain employs TRBV7-9 and TRBJ2-1; possible D gene TRBD1, 6 bases. The germline V and J ends were trimmed by 8 bases and 1 base, with 18 bases remaining between them. The CDR3 has 16 amino acids. Germline lookup yields CDR1 SEHNR and CDR2 FQNEAQ (reference sequence). The CDR3 DNA reads as TGTGCCAGCGGACCCACCGGGACAAATTCCTACAATGAGCAGTTCTTC. Translating it yields CASGPTGTNSYNEQFF.

The chain joins TRBV5-6 to TRBJ2-1; perhaps TRBD1 as D (5 bases). V was trimmed by 0 bases and J by 2 bases, leaving 12 bases between them. The CDR3 runs 16 residues. Germline CDR1 reads SGHDT; CDR2 reads YYEEEE. The CDR3 coding sequence is TGTGCCAGCAGCTTGGATCTAGGGGTTCCCTACAATGAGCAGTTCTTC. Its translation is CASSLDLGVPYNEQFF.

The chain has TRBV4-1 and TRBJ1-4; D remains ambiguous. Germline V CDR1 and CDR2: MGHRA, YSYEKL. V was cut by 3 bases and J by 0 bases, with 8 bases left in between. The CDR3 is 15 residues long. The CDR3 region is CASSQWAATNEKLFF. The DNA of the CDR3 is TGCGCCAGCAGCCAGTGGGCTGCAACTAATGAAAAACTGTTTTTT.

The gene calls are TRBV27 and TRBJ1-5, with D possibly TRBD1 on 5 matching bases. The CDR3 is 13 residues long. V was shortened by 9 bases and J by 4 bases, with 13 bases between the two germline ends. Germline values: CDR1 MNHEY, CDR2 SMNVEV (reference sequence). The CDR3 DNA reads as TGTGCCAGTCAACCAGGGATTAATCAGCCCCAGCATTTT. This encodes CASQPGINQPQHF.

The J gene is TRBJ2-7, the V gene TRBV18; the D gene is possibly TRBD1 (6 bases). Germline CDR1 and CDR2: KGHSH and LQKENI. The CDR3 has 15 residues. Trimming stripped 2 bases from V and 0 bases from J, with 11 bases between. The CDR3 bases are TGTGCCAGCTCACCAAGGACAGTTCCCTCCTACGAGCAGTACTTC. Translated: CASSPRTVPSYEQYF.

The rearrangement links TRBV13 to TRBJ2-5; the match to TRBD2 covers 7 bases. The V gene's germline CDR1 is PRHDT and CDR2 FYEKMQ (reference sequence). Trimming cost V 5 bases and J 2 bases; bases outside gene matches: 5. The CDR3 consists of 14 residues. CDR3 sequence reads: CASSPRGGQETQYF. The CDR3 DNA sequence: TGTGCCAGCAGCCCCCGCGGGGGACAAGAGACCCAGTACTTC.

The gene calls are TRBV27 and TRBJ2-2; D might be TRBD1 (5 bases). The CDR3 spans 14 residues. The germline V gene encodes CDR1 MNHEY and CDR2 SMNVEV (reference sequence). Trimming removed 5 bases from V and 3 bases from J, with 10 bases in between. For the CDR3, the DNA is TGTGCCAGCAGTCCAGGGAAGGACACCGGGGAGCTGTTTTTT. It yields the protein CASSPGKDTGELFF.

The genes are TRBV2 and TRBJ1-1; a weak D match, TRBD1 (6 bases). V dropped 6 bases and J dropped 9 bases, with 20 bases sitting between them. CDR3 length equals 14 residues. Germline V gene lookup returns CDR1 SNHLY and CDR2 FYNNEI. DNA of the CDR3: TGTGCCAGCAGCGGAACAGGGCAGGTCGAGAAAGCTTTCTTT. Translating it yields CASSGTGQVEKAFF.

J is TRBJ1-1 and V is TRBV5-6; 9 bases agree with TRBD1. CDR1 SGHDT and CDR2 YYEEEE come from the germline V gene. This CDR3 has 18 amino acids. The V segment lost 0 bases and the J segment 2 bases; nucleotides outside the gene matches: 11. The DNA for the CDR3 is TGTGCCAGCAGCTTGGCCTTATTACAGGGGGCCCTTAACACTGAAGCTTTCTTT. This translates into CASSLALLQGALNTEAFF.

The chain uses TRBV27 and TRBJ2-1; a possible D gene is TRBD2 (7 bases). Germline values: CDR1 MNHEY, CDR2 SMNVEV (reference sequence). This CDR3 is built from 11 residues. V gave up 7 bases and J gave up 11 bases, with 12 bases separating them. The CDR3: CASIGGQKQFF. The DNA of the CDR3 is TGTGCCAGCATCGGGGGGCAAAAGCAGTTCTTC.

The chain combines TRBV6-6 with TRBJ1-1; D is undetermined. This CDR3 region has 16 residues. Trimming shortened V by 2 bases and J by 7 bases, and 20 bases separated the two germline ends. Germline V lookup: CDR1 MNHNY, CDR2 SVGAGI (reference sequence). CDR3 sequence (DNA): TGTGCCAGCAGTTACGGGTCTTCCGCGCGGTCGGTTGAAGCTTTCTTT. This sequence encodes CASSYGSSARSVEAFF.

The chain recombines TRBV5-1 with TRBJ1-1; 9 bases fit TRBD1. Germline-derived CDR1 and CDR2 are SGHRS and YFSETQ. The CDR3 is 16 residues long. V dropped 0 bases and J dropped 1; count of bases not matched to a gene: 4. CDR3 nucleotides: TGCGCCAGCAGCTTGGGACAGGGGGTAAGGAACACTGAAGCTTTCTTT. Encoded protein: CASSLGQGVRNTEAFF.

This chain joins TRBV5-6 and TRBJ2-5; the match to TRBD2 covers 7 bases. Germline CDR1 SGHDT, CDR2 YYEEEE. The CDR3 consists of 16 residues. J was trimmed by 1 base and V by 0 bases; bases with no gene match: 6. The CDR3 spells CASSLGGGASQETQYF. The CDR3 DNA is TGTGCCAGCAGCTTGGGCGGGGGAGCTAGCCAAGAGACCCAGTACTTC.

This clone was found once. V is TRBV9 and J is TRBJ2-2; no definite D call. The CDR3 covers 16 residues. V was cut by 1 base and J by 0 bases, with 10 bases left in between. In germline, CDR1 is SGDLS, CDR2 YYNGEE. CDR3 nucleotide sequence: TGTGCCAGCAGCGTACACGCACAGTCGAACACCGGGGAGCTGTTTTTT. It codes for CASSVHAQSNTGELFF.

This chain links TRBV23-1 with TRBJ2-7; the D gene is possibly TRBD2 (6 bases). TRBV23-1 is placed among ORFs of uncertain function. The CDR3 covers 13 residues. Trimming shortened V by 4 bases and J by 0 bases, and 7 bases separated the two germline ends. CDR3: CASSLRDSYEQYF. The CDR3 DNA follows: TGCGCCAGCAGTCTGCGGGACTCCTACGAGCAGTACTTC.

The chain links TRBV11-2 to TRBJ2-7; tentative D call: TRBD1 (6 bases). Germline assignment: CDR1 SGHAT and CDR2 FQNNGV. Trimming took 4 bases from V and 2 from J, leaving 12 bases between them. This CDR3 has 14 residues. The CDR3 sequence: CASSSIGGAYEQYF. The CDR3 DNA sequence: TGTGCCAGCAGCTCGATAGGGGGTGCCTACGAGCAGTACTTC.